This is a list of T cell receptor beta chains from one sample in a study of CD8 T cells in Susac syndrome. TCRdb analysed the immunoSEQ multiplex PCR reads with MiXCR anew, one entry per CDR3 protein. The table includes 55,000 to 85,000 distinct CDR3 sequences, under 96% detected once. The sample taken for sequencing was CD4+ T cells from PBMCs. These receptors all stem from a human donor with multiple sclerosis. CDR3s include the opening cysteine and the closing phenylalanine or tryptophan. D genes are given only for firm matches. A clone size is listed for some rows: how often the clone was seen (once, few, many), or a class if it is expanded.

d_call	v_call	j_call	clone_size	cdr3_aa	cdr3_nt
TRBD1	TRBV5-1	TRBJ1-2	NA	CASSLNSGQGTYGYTF	TGCGCCAGCAGCTTGAATAGCGGACAGGGCACGTACGGCTACACCTTC
NA	TRBV5-4	TRBJ1-6	NA	CASSLARINSPLHF	TGTGCCAGCAGCTTGGCCCGGATCAATTCACCCCTCCACTTT
NA	TRBV7-9	TRBJ2-5	NA	CASSLPGFGETQYF	TGTGCCAGCAGCTTACCGGGGTTCGGGGAGACCCAGTACTTC
NA	TRBV6-5	TRBJ2-7	NA	CASSYSLGGGLYEQYF	TGTGCCAGCAGTTACTCATTGGGCGGGGGCCTCTACGAGCAGTACTTC
NA	TRBV6-2/TRBV6-3	TRBJ1-1	NA	CASSPLLNMNTEAFF	TGTGCCAGCAGCCCCCTTCTAAATATGAACACTGAAGCTTTCTTT
NA	TRBV15	TRBJ2-3	once	CATSRGPGVSTDTQYF	TGTGCCACCAGCAGAGGTCCGGGGGTTAGCACAGATACGCAGTATTTT
NA	TRBV6-1	TRBJ1-1	NA	CASSVSGFEAFF	TGTGCCAGCAGTGTCTCCGGGTTCGAAGCTTTCTTT
NA	TRBV11-3	TRBJ2-1	NA	CASSFGFGTYNEQFF	TGTGCCAGCAGCTTTGGGTTCGGGACCTACAATGAGCAGTTCTTC
TRBD1	TRBV7-7	TRBJ2-5	NA	CASSSDRGGKTQYF	TGTGCTAGCAGCTCGGACAGGGGTGGAAAGACCCAGTACTTC
TRBD2	TRBV7-2	TRBJ2-7	NA	CASSFAGEAEQYF	TGTGCCAGCAGCTTTGCGGGGGAAGCCGAGCAGTACTTC
NA	TRBV5-4	TRBJ2-5	NA	CASSSVPPGGTSETQYF	TGTGCCAGCAGCTCCGTCCCTCCTGGGGGTACATCGGAGACCCAGTACTTC
NA	TRBV29-1	TRBJ2-5	NA	CSVEVNQETQYF	TGCAGCGTTGAAGTAAACCAAGAGACCCAGTACTTC
TRBD2	TRBV6-2/TRBV6-3	TRBJ2-1	NA	CASSQISGGYNEQFF	TGTGCCAGCAGCCAAATTAGCGGGGGGTACAATGAGCAGTTCTTC
NA	TRBV19	TRBJ2-3	NA	CASKDKRRSTDTQYF	TGTGCCAGTAAAGATAAGCGTCGTAGCACAGATACGCAGTATTTT
NA	TRBV29-1	TRBJ2-1	NA	CSVAMSSYNEQFF	TGCAGCGTTGCAATGAGCTCCTACAATGAGCAGTTCTTC
TRBD1	TRBV12-3/TRBV12-4	TRBJ2-2	NA	CATHRGSGTGELFF	TGTGCCACCCACAGGGGGTCGGGCACCGGGGAGCTGTTTTTT
NA	TRBV6-1	TRBJ1-1	once	CASSEVGFEAFF	TGTGCCAGCAGTGAAGTAGGGTTCGAAGCTTTCTTT
NA	TRBV29-1	TRBJ2-5	NA	CSVLGGQETQYF	TGCAGCGTACTGGGCGGGCAAGAGACCCAGTACTTC
TRBD1	TRBV12-3/TRBV12-4	TRBJ2-3	once	CASSFSGTGVSDTQYF	TGTGCCAGCAGTTTTTCCGGGACAGGGGTGTCCGATACGCAGTATTTT
NA	TRBV7-9	TRBJ1-4	NA	CASSLGVPGGLFF	TGTGCCAGCAGCTTAGGAGTCCCCGGAGGACTGTTTTTT
NA	TRBV9	TRBJ1-1	NA	CASGKVNTEVFF	TGTGCCAGCGGAAAGGTGAACACTGAAGTTTTCTTT
TRBD1	TRBV11-3	TRBJ2-7	few	CASSLEGQAASEQYF	TGTGCCAGCAGCTTAGAGGGACAGGCGGCGTCCGAGCAGTACTTC
NA	TRBV29-1	TRBJ1-5	NA	CSIGGSNQPQHF	TGCAGCATCGGGGGGAGCAATCAGCCCCAGCATTTT
NA	TRBV11-2	TRBJ2-1	NA	CASSLERGNEQFF	TGTGCCAGCAGCTTAGAAAGGGGAAATGAGCAGTTCTTC
TRBD1	TRBV29-1	TRBJ1-1	NA	CSVGLGTGGTEAFF	TGCAGCGTGGGACTCGGGACAGGGGGCACTGAAGCTTTCTTT
NA	TRBV11-3	TRBJ1-1	NA	CASTMGRVNTEAFF	TGTGCCAGCACCATGGGACGGGTGAACACTGAAGCTTTCTTT
TRBD2	TRBV20-1	TRBJ2-3	NA	CSAFSGTDTQYF	TGCAGTGCTTTTAGCGGGACAGATACGCAGTATTTT
NA	TRBV7-9	TRBJ2-7	NA	CASRSGAGYEQYF	TGTGCCAGCAGATCCGGGGCAGGCTACGAGCAGTACTTC
NA	TRBV19	TRBJ2-5	NA	CASSMRQGNQETQYF	TGTGCCAGTAGTATGCGTCAGGGGAATCAGGAGACCCAGTACTTC
NA	TRBV6-5	TRBJ1-1	NA	CVSSYLGRGNTEAFF	TGTGTCAGCAGTTACTTGGGCAGGGGGAACACTGAAGCTTTCTTT
TRBD1	TRBV2	TRBJ2-7	NA	CASSGGQGAYEQYF	TGTGCCAGCAGTGGAGGACAGGGGGCCTACGAGCAGTACTTC
NA	TRBV7-2	TRBJ2-1	NA	CASSGARDQDEQFF	TGTGCCAGCAGCGGGGCTAGGGACCAGGATGAGCAGTTCTTC
TRBD2	TRBV5-4	TRBJ2-3	NA	CAGGLAGSDTQYF	TGTGCTGGGGGTCTAGCGGGGTCAGATACGCAGTATTTT
TRBD1	TRBV4-1	TRBJ2-5	NA	CARAVDRDLWETQYF	TGCGCCAGAGCCGTGGACAGGGACCTTTGGGAGACCCAGTACTTC
TRBD2	TRBV20-1	TRBJ2-5	NA	CSAPNGGAGAETQYF	TGCAGTGCCCCGAATGGGGGAGCGGGGGCAGAGACCCAGTACTTC
TRBD1	TRBV20-1	TRBJ1-6	NA	CSAGQGLGPLHF	TGCAGTGCTGGACAGGGGCTAGGCCCCCTCCACTTT
NA	TRBV29-1	TRBJ2-3	NA	CSVRADLTDTQYF	TGCAGCGTCCGAGCGGACCTCACAGATACGCAGTATTTT
TRBD1	TRBV7-2	TRBJ2-1	NA	CASSLGRGRNEQFF	TGTGCCAGCAGCTTGGGAAGGGGGCGAAATGAGCAGTTCTTC
NA	TRBV6-1	TRBJ1-6	once	CASRGPNSPLHF	TGTGCCAGCAGGGGACCTAATTCACCCCTCCACTTT
NA	TRBV4-1	TRBJ1-1	NA	CASSHGRGSNTEAFF	TGCGCCAGCAGCCACGGGAGGGGGTCGAACACTGAAGCTTTCTTT
TRBD1	TRBV5-1	TRBJ1-2	NA	CASILGQGASNGYTF	TGCGCCAGCATCCTAGGACAGGGGGCGTCCAACGGCTACACCTTC
NA	TRBV30	TRBJ1-5	NA	CAWSKQAVNQPQHF	TGTGCCTGGTCTAAACAGGCGGTAAATCAGCCCCAGCATTTT
NA	TRBV20-1	TRBJ1-1	NA	CSASGGLYGDTEAFF	TGCAGTGCTAGCGGGGGCTTGTACGGCGACACTGAAGCTTTCTTT
NA	TRBV4-3	TRBJ2-1	NA	CASSQPGGGHLIYNEQFF	TGCGCCAGCAGCCAGCCCGGAGGCGGACATCTCATTTACAATGAGCAGTTCTTC
NA	TRBV29-1	TRBJ1-4	NA	CSVGQGGVKLFF	TGCAGCGTTGGGCAGGGAGGGGTAAAACTGTTTTTT
TRBD1	TRBV12-3/TRBV12-4	TRBJ2-3	NA	CASTWDRGTDTQYF	TGTGCCAGCACCTGGGACAGGGGCACAGATACGCAGTATTTT
NA	TRBV7-2	TRBJ2-3	NA	CASSPSYGTDTQYF	TGTGCCAGCAGCCCAAGTTATGGGACAGATACGCAGTATTTT
NA	TRBV7-2	TRBJ2-5	NA	CASSLARAQETQYF	TGTGCCAGCAGCTTAGCTCGGGCCCAAGAGACCCAGTACTTC